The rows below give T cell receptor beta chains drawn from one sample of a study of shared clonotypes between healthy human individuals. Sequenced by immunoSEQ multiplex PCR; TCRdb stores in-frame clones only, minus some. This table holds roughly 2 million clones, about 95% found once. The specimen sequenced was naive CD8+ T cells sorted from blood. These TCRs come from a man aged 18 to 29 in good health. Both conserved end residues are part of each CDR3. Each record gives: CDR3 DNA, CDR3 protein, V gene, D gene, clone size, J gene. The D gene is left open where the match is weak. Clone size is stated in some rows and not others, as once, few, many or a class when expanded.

CDR3nt: TGTGCCAGCAGCTTGTGGGCAGGTTCCTACGAGCAGTACTTC
CDR3aa: CASSLWAGSYEQYF
v_gene: TRBV5-4
d_gene: -
abundance: -
j_gene: TRBJ2-7

CDR3nt: TGTGCCAGCAGTGATTGGGGAAGTGGAAACACCATATATTTT
CDR3aa: CASSDWGSGNTIYF
v_gene: TRBV6-1
d_gene: -
abundance: -
j_gene: TRBJ1-3

CDR3nt: TGCGCCAGCAGCCAAGTTCTTGGGGAATCCTACGAGCAGTACTTC
CDR3aa: CASSQVLGESYEQYF
v_gene: TRBV4-3
d_gene: -
abundance: -
j_gene: TRBJ2-7

CDR3nt: TGCGCCAGCAGCTTGGGAATTAGGGGACAGGGGGCTTTTACAGGTAATTCACCCCTCCACTTT
CDR3aa: CASSLGIRGQGAFTGNSPLHF
v_gene: TRBV5-1
d_gene: TRBD1
abundance: -
j_gene: TRBJ1-6

CDR3nt: TGTGCCAGCAGCGTCACAGGGGGCGCGGTCTTCGAAGCTTTCTTT
CDR3aa: CASSVTGGAVFEAFF
v_gene: TRBV7-8
d_gene: TRBD1
abundance: once
j_gene: TRBJ1-1

CDR3nt: TGTGCCAGCAGCTTAGATTACGAGAAGAATGAGCAGTTCTTC
CDR3aa: CASSLDYEKNEQFF
v_gene: TRBV11-2
d_gene: -
abundance: -
j_gene: TRBJ2-1

CDR3nt: TGTGCCAGCAGCTTAATGGCGCAGGAGCTGTTTTTT
CDR3aa: CASSLMAQELFF
v_gene: TRBV5-6
d_gene: -
abundance: -
j_gene: TRBJ2-2

CDR3nt: TGTGCCAGCAGTTCTCCGGGACAGGGGGCTTACTTTGGCTACACCTTC
CDR3aa: CASSSPGQGAYFGYTF
v_gene: TRBV6-5
d_gene: TRBD1
abundance: -
j_gene: TRBJ1-2

CDR3nt: TGTGCCAGCAGCTCCACCCAGTCGGCAGATACGCAGTATTTT
CDR3aa: CASSSTQSADTQYF
v_gene: TRBV5-6
d_gene: -
abundance: -
j_gene: TRBJ2-3

CDR3nt: TGCGCCAGCAGCTTGAGCCGGACGATGAACACTGAAGCTTTCTTT
CDR3aa: CASSLSRTMNTEAFF
v_gene: TRBV5-1
d_gene: -
abundance: -
j_gene: TRBJ1-1

CDR3nt: TGTGCCAGCAGTTATTCCGGGACGCTGGAGGGCTACACCTTC
CDR3aa: CASSYSGTLEGYTF
v_gene: TRBV6-5
d_gene: -
abundance: -
j_gene: TRBJ1-2